One and the same sample provided the 28 T cell receptor beta chains below, sequenced in a study of blood T cell repertoires in COVID-19. Sequencing was performed with immunoSEQ multiplex PCR; in TCRdb, only in-frame clones are kept and a portion is missing. Of tens of thousands of clones listed, 88% were seen once; the top ten hold 11%. The sample was peripheral blood. These receptors were taken from an elderly man with acute or convalescent COVID-19.

V and J are TRBV7-2 and TRBJ2-7, with TRBD2 matching 14 bases. CDR3 length: 16 residues. The V gene's germline CDR1 is SGHTA and CDR2 FQGNSA. J lost 2 bases, V lost 6 bases, and 6 bases had no gene match. CDR3 DNA: TGTGCCAGCAGGGCCGGGACTAGCGGGAGCGCCTACGAGCAGTACTTC. It translates to CASRAGTSGSAYEQYF.

The rearrangement joins TRBV7-8 to TRBJ1-2, with D unresolved. The germline gives CDR1 SGHVS, CDR2 FQNEAQ. The V gene lost 2 bases and the J gene lost 8 bases, with 12 bases spanning the gap. This CDR3 is 13 amino acids long. CDR3 residues: CASSLNGREGYTF. The CDR3 nucleotides are TGTGCCAGCAGCTTAAATGGGAGGGAGGGCTACACCTTC. The entire variable domain, with the rest obtained from reference TRBV7-8 and TRBJ1-2, is as follows: GAGVSQSPRYKVAKRGQDVALRCDPISGHVSLFWYQQALGQGPEFLTYFQNEAQLDKSGLPSDRFFAERPEGSVSTLKIQRTQQEDSAVYLCASSLNGREGYTFGSGTRLTVV.

The chain carries TRBV6-5 and TRBJ2-1, with 10 bases lining up with TRBD1. Germline CDR1 MNHEY, CDR2 SVGAGI. The CDR3 runs to 16 residues. Trimming removed 2 bases from V and 4 bases from J; junction bases left unmatched: 5. The CDR3 spells CASSYTGTGAYNEQFF. DNA of the CDR3: TGTGCCAGCAGTTACACGGGGACAGGGGCATACAATGAGCAGTTCTTC.

The V call is TRBV6-5, the J call TRBJ2-1; TRBD1 agrees at 7 bases. V was pared by 7 bases and J by 6 bases, with 12 bases of the junction left unmatched. The germline gives CDR1 MNHEY, CDR2 SVGAGI. The CDR3 length is 15 residues. CDR3 sequence: CASTTGARTPNEQFF. DNA of the CDR3: TGTGCCAGCACTACAGGGGCGAGAACTCCCAATGAGCAGTTCTTC.

The chain recombines TRBV19 with TRBJ2-1, with 8 nucleotides matching TRBD1. V shed 6 bases, J shed 4 bases, and the junction held 5 bases outside the gene matches. Germline CDR1 reads LNHDA; CDR2 reads SQIVND (reference sequence). CDR3 length equals 14 residues. The CDR3 is CASSLDRGYNEQFF. For the CDR3, the DNA is TGTGCCAGTAGCTTAGACAGGGGTTACAATGAGCAGTTCTTC.

V and J are TRBV6-5 and TRBJ1-1, with 8 positions matching TRBD1. CDR1 is MNHEY, CDR2 SVGAGI, per germline. The length of the CDR3 is 15 residues. Germline trimming cut 5 bases from V and 1 base from J; bases unmatched to any gene: 6. The CDR3 sequence: CASSPRTGRNTEAFF. CDR3 DNA sequence: TGTGCCAGCAGTCCTAGGACAGGGCGGAACACTGAAGCTTTCTTT.

V gene TRBV5-1 combines with J gene TRBJ2-1; 10 bases are shared with TRBD2. CDR1 is SGHRS, CDR2 YFSETQ, per germline. This CDR3 spans 13 amino acids. The V gene end was trimmed by 4 bases and the J gene end by 8 bases; junction bases not matched to a gene: 3. CDR3 region: CASSPSGSYEQFF. The CDR3 bases are TGCGCCAGCAGCCCTAGCGGGAGCTATGAGCAGTTCTTC.

The rearrangement links TRBV5-1 to TRBJ1-2, with 9 positions matching TRBD1. The V gene end was trimmed by 4 bases and the J gene end by 8 bases; junction bases not matched to a gene: 9. Germline V CDR1 and CDR2: SGHRS, YFSETQ. This CDR3 contains 14 residues. CDR3 DNA: TGCGCCAGCAGCCTCACAGGGGGCGCGTTCGGCTACACCTTC. It translates to CASSLTGGAFGYTF.

This rearrangement joins TRBV6-4 to TRBJ2-3; TRBD2 might be the D (5 bases). Germline CDR1 MRHNA, CDR2 SNTAGT. The V and J ends lost 6 bases and 1 base respectively, with 17 bases between them. This CDR3 spans 16 amino acids. The CDR3 spells CASSASSIGGTDTQYF. The CDR3 DNA reads as TGTGCCAGCAGCGCCTCTAGCATCGGCGGCACAGATACGCAGTATTTT.

The chain has TRBV15 and TRBJ1-4; no definite D call. Germline CDR1 is LNHNV and CDR2 is YYDKDF (reference sequence). The CDR3 spans 17 residues. Deletions cut 1 base from V and 0 bases from J, with 12 bases between. CDR3: CATSRAGVEATNEKLFF. For the CDR3, the DNA is TGTGCCACCAGCAGAGCGGGAGTAGAGGCAACTAATGAAAAACTGTTTTTT.

The V gene is TRBV18, the J gene TRBJ2-6; D is undetermined. Germline CDR1 KGHSH, CDR2 LQKENI. The V end lost 1 base, the J end lost 1 base, and 5 bases lay between the germline ends. This CDR3 contains 15 residues. Here the CDR3 reads CASSPQESGANVLTF. CDR3 nucleotides: TGTGCCAGCTCACCACAAGAGTCTGGGGCCAACGTCCTGACTTTC.

V usage is TRBV20-1 and J usage is TRBJ2-7; 11 bases fit TRBD1. J lost 6 bases, V lost 5 bases, and 9 bases had no gene match. Germline V lookup: CDR1 DFQATT, CDR2 SNEGSKA (reference sequence). This CDR3 has 14 amino acids. CDR3 sequence (DNA): TGCAGTGCTGGTGCCGGGACAGGGGGATCCGAGCAGTACTTC. Encoded protein: CSAGAGTGGSEQYF.

V and J are TRBV19 and TRBJ1-1; D not resolved. This CDR3 is built from 13 residues. V lost 5 bases, J lost 4 bases, and 11 bases lay in between. Germline loops: CDR1 LNHDA, CDR2 SQIVND (reference sequence). CDR3 sequence (DNA): TGTGCCAGTAGTCGGGATGACCCCACTGAAGCTTTCTTT. Translation: CASSRDDPTEAFF. Full variable domain (outside the CDR3, taken from reference TRBV19 and TRBJ1-1): DGGITQSPKYLFRKEGQNVTLSCEQNLNHDAMYWYRQDPGQGLRLIYYSQIVNDFQKGDIAEGYSVSREKKESFPLTVTSAQKNPTAFYLCASSRDDPTEAFFGQGTRLTVV.

The V gene is TRBV4-2, the J gene TRBJ1-1; D is unclear. From germline, CDR1 is LGHNA and CDR2 YNFKEQ. The CDR3 loop spans 14 amino acids. The V and J ends lost 4 bases and 4 bases respectively, with 13 bases between them. The CDR3: CASSPRGESTEAFF. The CDR3, as DNA: TGTGCCAGCAGCCCTCGGGGAGAAAGCACTGAAGCTTTCTTT.

The V and J genes are TRBV5-1 and TRBJ1-5, with D unresolved. The CDR3 contains 13 residues. Germline CDR1 reads SGHRS; CDR2 reads YFSETQ. Trimming pared 0 bases from V and 10 bases from J, leaving 11 bases between. The CDR3 DNA follows: TGCGCCAGCAGCTTGGCCCTGGCGGGCCCCCAGCATTTT. As protein: CASSLALAGPQHF.

The count of this clone is one. The chain couples TRBV6-5 to TRBJ2-1, with TRBD1 matching over 11 bases. The CDR3 consists of 14 residues. V lost 8 bases to trimming and J lost 4 bases; unmatched junction nucleotides: 4. The germline V gene encodes CDR1 MNHEY and CDR2 SVGAGI. The CDR3 protein is CASSRDRGYNEQFF. CDR3 in DNA: TGTGCCAGCTCAAGGGACAGGGGGTACAATGAGCAGTTCTTC.

The chain couples TRBV10-2 to TRBJ1-5, with TRBD1 matching over 9 bases. From germline, CDR1 is WSHSY and CDR2 SAAADI. The junction had 2 bases not matched to a gene; V was cut back by 4 bases and J by 4 bases. CDR3 length: 14 amino acids. CDR3 in amino acids: CASSADRGNQPQHF. In DNA form, the CDR3 reads TGCGCCAGCAGTGCCGACAGGGGGAATCAGCCCCAGCATTTT.

The chain joins TRBV11-2 to TRBJ1-3, with D uncertain. V dropped 1 base and J dropped 2 bases, with 6 bases sitting between them. This CDR3 is 14 amino acids long. The germline V gene encodes CDR1 SGHAT and CDR2 FQNNGV. CDR3 nucleotides: TGTGCCAGCAGCTTAGTCGTCCCTGGAAACACCATATATTTT. Protein: CASSLVVPGNTIYF.

Written as DNA, the CDR3 is TGTGCCAGCAGTTTAAACGGGGGAAACACCATATATTTT. Translated, it gives CASSLNGGNTIYF. The V gene is TRBV12-3 or TRBV12-4, the J gene TRBJ1-3, with D uncertain. Trimming removed 2 bases at V and 4 bases at J, with 6 bases between. The CDR3 length is 13 residues.

The chain has TRBV5-4 and TRBJ1-1, with TRBD1 identical over 9 bases. The CDR3 contains 15 residues. V trimming: 4 bases; J trimming: 1 base; junction bases outside the gene matches: 5. Germline V gene sequence: CDR1 SGHNT, CDR2 YYREEE (reference sequence). The CDR3 loop reads CASSTPGQGNTEAFF. The CDR3 DNA reads as TGTGCCAGCAGCACCCCGGGACAGGGGAACACTGAAGCTTTCTTT.

Here the CDR3 DNA reads TGTGCCAGTAGGGACAGGAGCTCTGGAAACACCATATATTTT. It yields the protein CASRDRSSGNTIYF. The V and J genes are TRBV19 and TRBJ1-3, with 7 bases that match TRBD1. The CDR3 runs to 14 residues. Germline V lookup: CDR1 LNHDA, CDR2 SQIVND (reference sequence). The trim removed 6 bases at V and 0 bases at J, leaving 2 bases unmatched. Full variable domain (outside the CDR3, taken from reference TRBV19 and TRBJ1-3): DGGITQSPKYLFRKEGQNVTLSCEQNLNHDAMYWYRQDPGQGLRLIYYSQIVNDFQKGDIAEGYSVSREKKESFPLTVTSAQKNPTAFYLCASRDRSSGNTIYFGEGSWLTVV.

V is TRBV7-6 and J is TRBJ1-4, with D perhaps matching TRBD1 (5 bases). The V end lost 5 bases, the J end lost 5 bases, and 12 bases lay between the germline ends. CDR1 and CDR2 (germline): SGHVS, FNYEAQ. This CDR3 is 14 amino acids long. CDR3 coding DNA: TGTGCCAGCAGCCTACACAGGAAGAATGAAAAACTGTTTTTT. This sequence encodes CASSLHRKNEKLFF. Full variable domain (missing parts from reference TRBV7-6 and TRBJ1-4): GAGVSQSPRYKVTKRGQDVALRCDPISGHVSLYWYRQALGQGPEFLTYFNYEAQQDKSGLPNDRFSAERPEGSISTLTIQRTEQRDSAMYRCASSLHRKNEKLFFGSGTQLSVL.

V is TRBV5-8 and J is TRBJ1-2; D not certain. The CDR3 spans 15 residues. Trimming removed 0 bases at V and 1 base at J, with 10 bases between. Germline V gene sequence: CDR1 SGHTS, CDR2 YDEGEE. CDR3 bases: TGTGCCAGCAGCTTGGCCGGGAGGAGTAACTATGGCTACACCTTC. It translates to CASSLAGRSNYGYTF.

The V and J genes are TRBV19 and TRBJ2-1; 12 positions agree with TRBD2. The ends lost 8 bases at V and 6 bases at J; junction bases unmatched: 5. Germline V gene lookup returns CDR1 LNHDA and CDR2 SQIVND (reference sequence). The CDR3 runs to 14 residues. CDR3 loop: CASRLAGGPNEQFF. The CDR3 DNA is TGTGCCAGTCGTCTAGCGGGAGGGCCCAATGAGCAGTTCTTC.

This chain links TRBV20-1 with TRBJ1-1; 8 bases line up with TRBD1. J was trimmed by 1 base and V by 3 bases; bases with no gene match: 10. The length of the CDR3 is 16 residues. Germline V gene sequence: CDR1 DFQATT, CDR2 SNEGSKA (reference sequence). The CDR3 DNA sequence: TGCAGTGCTAGTCCCCGCGGACAGGGCCCGAACACTGAAGCTTTCTTT. Translated: CSASPRGQGPNTEAFF.

The chain recombines TRBV6-4 with TRBJ1-1; D is possibly TRBD1 (5 bases). V gave up 3 bases and J gave up 1 base, with 9 bases separating them. Germline CDR1 is MRHNA and CDR2 is SNTAGT. The CDR3 sequence is 14 residues long. CDR3 protein: CASSERGGNTEAFF. Here the CDR3 DNA reads TGTGCCAGCAGTGAAAGGGGCGGGAACACTGAAGCTTTCTTT.

J is TRBJ2-3 and V is TRBV28, with 14 positions matching TRBD2. The CDR3 has 15 amino acids. CDR1 is MDHEN and CDR2 is SYDVKM in the germline V gene. V lost 3 bases to trimming and J lost 5 bases; unmatched junction nucleotides: 1. CDR3 DNA: TGTGCCAGCAGTTTCGGACTAGCGGGAGGAGATACGCAGTATTTT. Encoded protein: CASSFGLAGGDTQYF.

V and J are TRBV7-2 and TRBJ2-7; possible D gene TRBD2, 6 bases. V was clipped by 4 bases and J by 2 bases, with 15 bases between them. Per the germline V gene, CDR1 is SGHTA and CDR2 is FQGNSA. The CDR3 length is 15 residues. In DNA form, the CDR3 reads TGTGCCAGCAGCTCCTTAGCGGTCGGGACCTACGAGCAGTACTTC. Amino acids: CASSSLAVGTYEQYF.